This T cell receptor (beta chain) appears in the sequencing data of a study of blood T cell repertoires in COVID-19. Across the study: Acute and convalescent COVID-19 samples came from the United States, Italy and Spain. Sources were T cells, B-cell-depleted T cells, or PBMCs; the material itself was cDNA or gDNA.

Trimming cost V 6 bases and J 4 bases, with 18 bases left between them. Germline values: CDR1 MNHEY, CDR2 SVGAGI. This CDR3 region has 15 residues. Original processing notes: Amplifying reference gene primers gave estimates of nucleated cell counts. The table came from immunoSEQ multiplex PCR; TCRdb's copy has only in-frame clones and leaves some out. That table gives V, J and clone size, and the DNA gave D and trimming. Found here are around 310,000 clones, 70% to 90% of them singletons; the top ten hold approximately 4%. The clonotype was recovered from a woman between 45 and 65 years old with active or convalescent COVID-19. The specimen sequenced was peripheral blood. The rearrangement links TRBV6-5 to TRBJ1-1; no reliable D call. DNA for the CDR3: TGTGCCAGCAGCCAGGCGACAAATTCCGGCACTGAAGCTTTCTTT. The encoded protein is CASSQATNSGTEAFF.